A single sample is the source of the 30 T cell receptor beta chains below, sequenced in a study of immune cell composition in non-small cell lung cancer. Assay: immunoSEQ multiplex PCR; the TCRdb copy retains only in-frame clones and omits some. In the table there are about 11,000 clones, around 64% of which are singletons. Material: lung tumor tissue. The receptors derive from a human donor with non-small cell lung cancer.

J is TRBJ2-7 and V is TRBV2, with 9 positions matching TRBD1. Trimming cost V 6 bases and J 0 bases; bases outside gene matches: 6. The CDR3 spans 15 residues. Germline CDR1 and CDR2: SNHLY and FYNNEI. CDR3 in amino acids: CASSLGTGPSYEQYF. CDR3 in DNA: TGTGCCAGCAGCTTAGGGACAGGGCCCTCCTACGAGCAGTACTTC.

The chain joins TRBV7-9 to TRBJ2-7; D call uncertain. This CDR3 is built from 14 residues. The germline CDR1 and CDR2 sequences are SEHNR and FQNEAQ (reference sequence). Trimming removed 5 bases from V and 1 base from J, with 12 bases in between. In nucleotides, the CDR3 is TGTGCCAGCAGCGCCGGTGGGCTTTCCTACGAGCAGTACTTC. This gives the protein CASSAGGLSYEQYF.

This chain connects TRBV5-5 to TRBJ2-5; D call uncertain. This CDR3 spans 13 amino acids. Looked up from germline, CDR1 is SGHKS and CDR2 is YYEKEE (reference sequence). V was clipped by 4 bases and J by 0 bases, with 7 bases between them. The CDR3: CASSISYQETQYF. The CDR3 nucleotides are TGTGCCAGCAGCATCTCGTACCAAGAGACCCAGTACTTC.

The rearrangement joins TRBV5-4 to TRBJ2-6; the match to TRBD2 covers 8 bases. This CDR3 region has 15 residues. V dropped 6 bases and J dropped 2; count of bases not matched to a gene: 4. Germline V lookup: CDR1 SGHNT, CDR2 YYREEE (reference sequence). The CDR3 sequence: CASTGGGTGANVLTF. The CDR3, as DNA: TGTGCCAGCACCGGGGGGGGAACTGGGGCCAACGTCCTGACTTTC. The full variable domain, completed using reference TRBV5-4 and TRBJ2-6, is ETGVTQSPTHLIKTRGQQVTLRCSSQSGHNTVSWYQQALGQGPQFIFQYYREEENGRGNFPPRFSGLQFPNYSSELNVNALELDDSALYLCASTGGGTGANVLTFGAGSRLTVL.

A single count supports this clone. The chain recombines TRBV9 with TRBJ2-7; 7 nucleotides align to TRBD2. Trimming cost V 3 bases and J 0 bases; bases outside gene matches: 6. CDR3 length: 15 residues. From germline, CDR1 is SGDLS and CDR2 YYNGEE. CDR3: CASSALAESSYEQYF. In nucleotides, the CDR3 is TGTGCCAGCAGCGCCCTAGCGGAGAGCTCCTACGAGCAGTACTTC.

The chain has TRBV18 and TRBJ1-2; 7 bases map to TRBD1. CDR1 and CDR2 from the germline V gene are KGHSH and LQKENI. V gave up 3 bases and J gave up 8 bases; unmatched junction bases: 6. This CDR3 has 13 residues. Written as DNA, the CDR3 is TGTGCCAGCTCACCTGACAGGGCATACGGCTACACCTTC. It specifies CASSPDRAYGYTF.

This clone was counted a few times. The chain's CDR3 is CASSQPGQGYGELFF. DNA for the CDR3: TGTGCCAGCAGCCAACCGGGACAGGGATACGGGGAGCTGTTTTTT. The chain combines TRBV7-9 with TRBJ2-2; 9 bases map to TRBD1. This CDR3 spans 15 amino acids. The germline gives CDR1 SEHNR, CDR2 FQNEAQ (reference sequence). Germline trimming cut 5 bases from V and 7 bases from J; bases unmatched to any gene: 8.

By frequency in the sample, this clone is large (0.1 to 1%). This chain connects TRBV19 to TRBJ2-1; TRBD1 is a possible D gene (5 bases). CDR3 length equals 14 residues. Germline V gene lookup returns CDR1 LNHDA and CDR2 SQIVND (reference sequence). The V gene lost 6 bases and the J gene lost 10 bases, with 19 bases spanning the gap. CDR3 region: CASRRASGFIEQFF. DNA of the CDR3: TGTGCCAGTAGACGTGCTTCAGGGTTCATCGAGCAGTTCTTC.

This clone appeared a few times. The same CDR3 also results from other DNA sequences found in this sample. The chain is built from TRBV4-3 and TRBJ2-1, with no clear D. This CDR3 contains 13 residues. The ends were cut back, 0 bases at V and 5 bases at J, with 5 bases in the middle. Per germline, CDR1 LGHNA and CDR2 YSLEER. In nucleotides, the CDR3 is TGCGCCAGCAGCCAAGACAGGAACAATGAGCAGTTCTTC. This sequence encodes CASSQDRNNEQFF.

V and J are TRBV19 and TRBJ2-5; D is possibly TRBD2 (6 bases). The length of the CDR3 is 14 residues. Looked up from germline, CDR1 is LNHDA and CDR2 is SQIVND (reference sequence). Trimming pared 3 bases from V and 1 base from J, leaving 9 bases between. CDR3: CASSIGGFQETQYF. In DNA, the CDR3 is TGTGCCAGTAGTATCGGGGGATTCCAAGAGACCCAGTACTTC.

The rearrangement uses TRBV10-3 and TRBJ1-2; TRBD1 is a possible D gene (5 bases). Trimming cost V 4 bases and J 8 bases, with 14 bases left between them. This CDR3 contains 13 residues. Per the germline V gene, CDR1 is ENHRY and CDR2 is SYGVKD. The CDR3 here is CAISVGRGEGYTF. CDR3 coding DNA: TGTGCCATCAGTGTAGGAAGGGGCGAAGGCTACACCTTC.

The chain has TRBV6-6 and TRBJ2-7; 9 bases are shared with TRBD1. Germline V gene lookup returns CDR1 MNHNY and CDR2 SVGAGI (reference sequence). Unmatched junction bases numbered 0, after V lost 8 bases and J lost 1 base. The CDR3 is made up of 12 amino acids. The CDR3 DNA is TGTGCCAGCGGACAGGGGTCCTACGAGCAGTACTTC. Translating it yields CASGQGSYEQYF.

The rearrangement links TRBV4-1 to TRBJ2-2, with D perhaps matching TRBD1 (8 bases). CDR3 length: 16 residues. The V end lost 4 bases, the J end lost 1 base, and 13 bases lay between the germline ends. Germline lookup yields CDR1 MGHRA and CDR2 YSYEKL. The CDR3 region is CASSPTGGGNTGELFF. The DNA of the CDR3 is TGCGCCAGCAGCCCTACAGGGGGGGGGAACACCGGGGAGCTGTTTTTT.

The chain combines TRBV5-1 with TRBJ2-7; TRBD1 matches 7 bases. The germline gives CDR1 SGHRS, CDR2 YFSETQ. V dropped 4 bases and J dropped 0; count of bases not matched to a gene: 10. The CDR3 is made up of 16 amino acids. The CDR3 loop reads CASSAPGQSRSYEQYF. CDR3 DNA: TGCGCCAGCAGCGCGCCGGGACAGTCACGCTCCTACGAGCAGTACTTC.

The rearrangement joins TRBV10-3 to TRBJ2-3, with 7 positions matching TRBD1. CDR3 length: 14 amino acids. After removal of 2 bases from V and 2 bases from J, the junction contained 1 base not matched to a gene. Germline lookup yields CDR1 ENHRY and CDR2 SYGVKD. This CDR3 reads CAISEGQATDTQYF. CDR3 bases: TGTGCCATCAGTGAGGGACAGGCCACAGATACGCAGTATTTT.

The chain is built from TRBV27 and TRBJ1-5; 7 bases agree with TRBD1. The germline V gene has CDR1 MNHEY and CDR2 SMNVEV (reference sequence). The CDR3 spans 15 residues. The J segment lost 5 bases and the V segment lost 1 base, leaving 5 bases of the junction unmatched. CDR3 amino acids: CASSLFQGVHQPQHF. DNA for the CDR3: TGTGCCAGCAGTTTATTTCAGGGGGTGCATCAGCCCCAGCATTTT.

V gene TRBV10-3 combines with J gene TRBJ2-1; TRBD2 matches at 8 bases. CDR1 and CDR2 (germline): ENHRY, SYGVKD. This CDR3 region has 15 residues. The trim removed 0 bases at V and 4 bases at J, leaving 2 bases unmatched. DNA for the CDR3: TGTGCCATCAGTGAGTCTCGGGAGGGGTACAATGAGCAGTTCTTC. Protein: CAISESREGYNEQFF.

The J gene is TRBJ1-2, the V gene TRBV11-2, with D possibly matching TRBD1 (5 bases). The CDR3 runs to 15 residues. The germline V gene encodes CDR1 SGHAT and CDR2 FQNNGV. V was trimmed by 3 bases and J by 8 bases, leaving 19 bases between them. This CDR3 is CASSLVGRAKDGYTF. DNA of the CDR3: TGTGCCAGCAGCTTGGTTGGCAGGGCAAAGGACGGCTACACCTTC.

This clone has just a few counts. The chain links TRBV5-4 to TRBJ2-4, with 8 nucleotides matching TRBD2. CDR1 SGHNT and CDR2 YYREEE come from the germline V gene (reference sequence). Trimming at V came to 3 bases and at J to 8 bases, leaving 22 bases not matched to a gene. The CDR3 extends over 19 amino acids. DNA for the CDR3: TGTGCCAGCAGCTCAACGGGCGGGAGGTTTGGGGGCGGATGGGACATTCAGTACTTC. Translating gives CASSSTGGRFGGGWDIQYF. Using reference TRBV5-4 and TRBJ2-4 for the parts outside the CDR3, the full variable domain is ETGVTQSPTHLIKTRGQQVTLRCSSQSGHNTVSWYQQALGQGPQFIFQYYREEENGRGNFPPRFSGLQFPNYSSELNVNALELDDSALYLCASSSTGGRFGGGWDIQYFGAGTRLSVL.

The CDR3 loop is CASSQEGLAGGAYEQYF. CDR3 in DNA: TGTGCCAGCAGCCAGGAGGGACTAGCGGGAGGCGCCTACGAGCAGTACTTC. This sequence joins TRBV4-2 and TRBJ2-7, with TRBD2 matching over 15 bases. This CDR3 has 17 amino acids. Germline V CDR1 and CDR2: LGHNA, YNFKEQ. V shed 3 bases, J shed 2 bases, and the junction held 5 bases outside the gene matches.

The V call is TRBV7-3, the J call TRBJ2-1; 7 bases map to TRBD2. Germline V CDR1 and CDR2: SGHTA, FQGTGA. The CDR3 sequence is 17 residues long. J lost 8 bases, V lost 1 base, and 14 bases had no gene match. The CDR3 reads CASSLRGGRQFTDEQFF. The DNA for the CDR3 is TGTGCCAGCAGCTTAAGGGGGGGGAGGCAATTCACAGATGAGCAGTTCTTC. Filled out from reference TRBV7-3 and TRBJ2-1, the complete variable domain reads GAGVSQTPSNKVTEKGKYVELRCDPISGHTALYWYRQSLGQGPEFLIYFQGTGAADDSGLPNDRFFAVRPEGSVSTLKIQRTERGDSAVYLCASSLRGGRQFTDEQFFGPGTRLTVL.

V usage is TRBV5-3 and J usage is TRBJ2-7; maybe TRBD2 (5 bases). TRBV5-3 is labeled an ORF, and its function is uncertain. The CDR3 length is 15 residues. V was pared by 4 bases and J by 4 bases, with 18 bases between. The CDR3 spells CARSASTDYVYEQYF. Here the CDR3 DNA reads TGTGCCAGAAGCGCTAGCACGGATTACGTATACGAGCAGTACTTC.

This clone was detected only a few times. In DNA form, the CDR3 reads TGTGCCAGCAATCGACTAGCGGGACGCACAGATACGCAGTATTTT. This codes for CASNRLAGRTDTQYF. The chain joins TRBV6-5 to TRBJ2-3; TRBD2 matches at 11 bases. Looked up from germline, CDR1 is MNHEY and CDR2 is SVGAGI. Losses at the gene ends were 7 bases for V and 1 base for J; bases not matched to a gene: 4. The CDR3 contains 15 residues.

V usage is TRBV6-6 and J usage is TRBJ2-1; D gene uncertain. The germline V gene has CDR1 MNHNY and CDR2 SVGAGI (reference sequence). This CDR3 region has 13 residues. Trimming left V 2 bases short and J 3 bases short, with 5 bases between. This chain's CDR3 is CASSYGGYNEQFF. CDR3 coding DNA: TGTGCCAGCAGTTACGGCGGCTACAATGAGCAGTTCTTC.

V gene TRBV2 combines with J gene TRBJ2-7, with TRBD2 matching 7 bases. Per germline, CDR1 SNHLY and CDR2 FYNNEI. Trimming cost V 7 bases and J 6 bases; bases outside gene matches: 12. This CDR3 is 14 amino acids long. This CDR3 is CASTHQRTRGEQYF. The CDR3 DNA is TGTGCCAGCACTCATCAGAGGACTAGAGGCGAGCAGTACTTC.

This chain joins TRBV5-6 and TRBJ2-3, with TRBD1 as a possible D gene (5 bases). CDR3 size: 12 residues. Germline V gives CDR1 SGHDT, CDR2 YYEEEE. Trimming took off 3 bases at V and 13 bases at J, with 15 bases between the two ends. The chain's CDR3 is CASSSRRVAEYF. In nucleotides, the CDR3 is TGTGCCAGCAGCTCTCGCAGGGTGGCAGAGTATTTT.

This clone was counted between two and nine times. V usage is TRBV5-1 and J usage is TRBJ2-1, with 7 nucleotides matching TRBD1. The CDR3 has 13 amino acids. Germline CDR1 and CDR2: SGHRS and YFSETQ. V lost 4 bases to trimming and J lost 5 bases; unmatched junction nucleotides: 3. The CDR3 bases are TGCGCCAGCAGCCTGGGACAGCACAATGAGCAGTTCTTC. Amino acid sequence: CASSLGQHNEQFF.

V usage is TRBV5-4 and J usage is TRBJ2-3, with TRBD2 matching 11 bases. In germline, CDR1 is SGHNT, CDR2 YYREEE (reference sequence). V shed 4 bases and J 5 bases; nucleotides not matched to a gene: 9. This CDR3 is 16 amino acids long. This chain's CDR3 is CASSRTSGRLGDTQYF. Here the CDR3 DNA reads TGTGCCAGCAGCCGGACTAGCGGGCGCTTAGGAGATACGCAGTATTTT.

The chain uses TRBV4-3 and TRBJ2-1, with 8 bases aligning to TRBD2. V lost 1 base to trimming and J lost 10 bases; unmatched junction nucleotides: 3. From germline, CDR1 is LGHNA and CDR2 YSLEER. This CDR3 comprises 13 residues. CDR3 residues: CASSQGAGGEQFF. The DNA of the CDR3 is TGCGCCAGCAGCCAAGGGGCGGGAGGCGAGCAGTTCTTC.

The chain combines TRBV6-6 with TRBJ2-2; possibly TRBD1 for D (5 bases). V lost 1 base to trimming and J lost 2 bases, with 11 bases between them. The CDR3 extends over 16 amino acids. Per the germline V gene, CDR1 is MNHNY and CDR2 is SVGAGI (reference sequence). The CDR3 nucleotides are TGTGCCAGCAGTTACTTGGGGCAGTATAACACCGGGGAGCTGTTTTTT. Its translation: CASSYLGQYNTGELFF.